The T cell receptor beta chain described here comes from a study of blood T cell repertoires in COVID-19. Study as a whole: The samples span acute and convalescent COVID-19 from the United States, Italy and Spain. T cells, B-cell-depleted T cells, or PBMCs provided the cDNA or gDNA that served as material.

The CDR3 runs to 15 residues. The V gene's germline CDR1 is SGHRS and CDR2 YFSETQ. V was shortened by 2 bases and J by 6 bases, with 12 bases between the two germline ends. Original processing methods: Estimated nucleated cell counts came from reference gene primer amplification. Using immunoSEQ multiplex PCR, the repertoire was profiled, and TCRdb retains in-frame clones only, with some absent. The DNA gave D and trimming, while V, J and clone size come from that table. In the table there are around 200,000 clones, nearly 90% of which are singletons. This clone was counted between two and nine times.

Sequencing input: peripheral blood. The V and J genes are TRBV5-1 and TRBJ1-6; the D gene is possibly TRBD1 (5 bases). This TCR derives from a woman under 30 who had recovered from COVID-19. CDR3 sequence: CASSFETGVNSPLHF. CDR3 DNA: TGCGCCAGCAGCTTCGAAACGGGGGTTAATTCACCCCTCCACTTT.